This TCR beta chain was sequenced for a study of OX40 agonist ivuxolimab in advanced cancers. The overall study: All patients had ivuxolimab intravenously every 2 weeks at 0.01 to 10 mg/kg. The mean age was approximately 56 years, ranging from about 23 to 79, with under 90% of participants male.

The CDR3 has 13 amino acids. V was cut by 6 bases and J by 5 bases, with 12 bases left in between. Germline CDR1 MNHEY, CDR2 SVGAGI. Using immunoSEQ multiplex PCR, the repertoire was profiled, and TCRdb retains in-frame clones only, with some absent. This table holds about 35,000 clones, roughly 84% found once. Worth noting for this clone: Its antigen remains unknown.

General study results and limits: At 0.1 to 3.0 mg/kg and by week 6, CD4+ and CD8+ T cells in the blood had expanded clonally.

Individuals having autoimmune disease history or systemic immunosuppression were not enrolled. The chain uses TRBV6-5 and TRBJ2-3, with D perhaps matching TRBD1 (6 bases). This receptor was obtained from an adult with an advanced solid tumor such as melanoma, head and neck, liver or kidney cancer. The sequenced sample was CD4+ or CD8+ T cells sorted from blood, obtained in a trial of the OX40 agonist ivuxolimab. In DNA form, the CDR3 reads TGTGCCAGCAGCAGGGGCCCCTTAGATACGCAGTATTTT. This encodes CASSRGPLDTQYF.